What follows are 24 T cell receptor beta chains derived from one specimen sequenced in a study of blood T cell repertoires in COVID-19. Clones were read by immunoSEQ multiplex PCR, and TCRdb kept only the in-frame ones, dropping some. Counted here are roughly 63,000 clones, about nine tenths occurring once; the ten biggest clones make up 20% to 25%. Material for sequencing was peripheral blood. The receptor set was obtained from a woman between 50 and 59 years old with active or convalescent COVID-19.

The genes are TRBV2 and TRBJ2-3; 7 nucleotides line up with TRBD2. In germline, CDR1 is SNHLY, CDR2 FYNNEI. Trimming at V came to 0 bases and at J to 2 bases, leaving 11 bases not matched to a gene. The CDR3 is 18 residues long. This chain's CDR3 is CASSEALGGSILTDTQYF. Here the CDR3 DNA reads TGTGCCAGCAGTGAAGCGCTAGGCGGGAGTATTCTCACAGATACGCAGTATTTT.

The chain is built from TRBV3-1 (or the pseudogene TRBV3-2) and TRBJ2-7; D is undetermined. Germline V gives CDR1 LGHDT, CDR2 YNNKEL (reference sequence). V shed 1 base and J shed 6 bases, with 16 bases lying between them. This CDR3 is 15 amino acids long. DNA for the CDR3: TGTGCCAGCAGCCAAGTTCTAGTGCCGTTATCCGAGCAGTACTTC. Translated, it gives CASSQVLVPLSEQYF.

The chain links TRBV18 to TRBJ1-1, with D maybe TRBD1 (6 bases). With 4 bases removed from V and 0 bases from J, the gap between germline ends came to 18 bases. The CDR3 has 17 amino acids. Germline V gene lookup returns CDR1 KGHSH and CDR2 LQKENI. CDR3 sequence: CASSRMRGLGMNTEAFF. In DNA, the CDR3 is TGTGCCAGCTCACGAATGAGGGGGTTAGGGATGAACACTGAAGCTTTCTTT.

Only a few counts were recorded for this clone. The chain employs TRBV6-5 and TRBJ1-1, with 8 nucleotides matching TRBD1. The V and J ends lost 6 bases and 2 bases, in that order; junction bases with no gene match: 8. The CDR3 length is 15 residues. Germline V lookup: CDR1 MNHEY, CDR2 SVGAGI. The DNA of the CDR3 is TGTGCCAGCAGCAGGACAGGGCCAATCAACACTGAAGCTTTCTTT. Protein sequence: CASSRTGPINTEAFF.

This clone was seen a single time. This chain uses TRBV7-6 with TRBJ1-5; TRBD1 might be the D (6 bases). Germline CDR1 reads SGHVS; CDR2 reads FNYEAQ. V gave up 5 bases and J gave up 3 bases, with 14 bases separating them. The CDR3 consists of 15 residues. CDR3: CASSQTGFPNQPQHF. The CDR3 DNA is TGTGCCAGCAGCCAAACAGGGTTCCCCAATCAGCCCCAGCATTTT.

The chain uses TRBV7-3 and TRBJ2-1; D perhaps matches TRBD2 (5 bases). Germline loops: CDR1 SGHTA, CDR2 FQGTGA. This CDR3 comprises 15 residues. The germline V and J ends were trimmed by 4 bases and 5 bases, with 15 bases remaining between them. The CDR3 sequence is CASSSPSGRNNEQFF. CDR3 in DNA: TGTGCCAGCAGCTCCCCCAGCGGTCGAAACAATGAGCAGTTCTTC.

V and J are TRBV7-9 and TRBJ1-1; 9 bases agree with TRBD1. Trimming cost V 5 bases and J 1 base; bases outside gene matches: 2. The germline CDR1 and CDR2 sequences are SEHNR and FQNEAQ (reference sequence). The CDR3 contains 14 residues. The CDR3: CASSLGQGNTEAFF. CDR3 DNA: TGTGCCAGCAGCCTGGGACAGGGGAACACTGAAGCTTTCTTT.

This CDR3 is CASSLERSGMNEQFF. CDR3 coding DNA: TGCGCCAGCAGCTTGGAACGATCCGGGATGAATGAGCAGTTCTTC. The chain uses TRBV5-1 and TRBJ2-1, with D possibly being TRBD2 (5 bases). This CDR3 contains 15 residues. Trimming took off 0 bases at V and 7 bases at J, with 14 bases between the two ends. Germline CDR1 is SGHRS and CDR2 is YFSETQ.

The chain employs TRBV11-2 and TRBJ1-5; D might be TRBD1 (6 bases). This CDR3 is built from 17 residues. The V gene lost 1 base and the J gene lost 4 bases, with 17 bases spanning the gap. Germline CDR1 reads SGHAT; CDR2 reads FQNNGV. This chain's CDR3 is CASSLVTQGRRNQPQHF. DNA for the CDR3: TGTGCCAGCAGCTTAGTCACTCAGGGGAGAAGGAATCAGCCCCAGCATTTT.

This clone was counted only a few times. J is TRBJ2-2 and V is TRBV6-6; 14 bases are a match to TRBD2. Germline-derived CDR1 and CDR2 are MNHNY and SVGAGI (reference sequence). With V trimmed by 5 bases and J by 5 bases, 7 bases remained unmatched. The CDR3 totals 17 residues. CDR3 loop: CASSLRTSGGSTGELFF. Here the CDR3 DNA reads TGTGCCAGCAGTCTAAGGACTAGCGGGGGGTCTACCGGGGAGCTGTTTTTT.

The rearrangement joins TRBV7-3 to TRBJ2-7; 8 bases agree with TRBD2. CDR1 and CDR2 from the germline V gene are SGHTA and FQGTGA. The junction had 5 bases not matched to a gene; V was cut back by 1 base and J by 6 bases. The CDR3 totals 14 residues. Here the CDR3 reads CASSLNPGRGEQYF. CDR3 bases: TGTGCCAGCAGCTTAAACCCCGGGAGGGGCGAGCAGTACTTC.

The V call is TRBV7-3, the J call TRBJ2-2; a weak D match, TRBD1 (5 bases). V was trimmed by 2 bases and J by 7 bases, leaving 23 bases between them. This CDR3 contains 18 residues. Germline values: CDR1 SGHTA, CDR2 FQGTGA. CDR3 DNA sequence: TGTGCCAGCAGCTTAGTTGGTGTGGCAGGGCGGAATAACGGGGAGCTGTTTTTT. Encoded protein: CASSLVGVAGRNNGELFF.

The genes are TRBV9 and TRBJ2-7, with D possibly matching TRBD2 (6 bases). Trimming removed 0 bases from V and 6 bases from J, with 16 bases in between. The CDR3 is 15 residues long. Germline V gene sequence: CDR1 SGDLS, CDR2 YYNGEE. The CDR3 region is CASSVGEGLAVEQYF. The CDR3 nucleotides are TGTGCCAGCAGCGTAGGTGAGGGGTTAGCGGTCGAGCAGTACTTC.

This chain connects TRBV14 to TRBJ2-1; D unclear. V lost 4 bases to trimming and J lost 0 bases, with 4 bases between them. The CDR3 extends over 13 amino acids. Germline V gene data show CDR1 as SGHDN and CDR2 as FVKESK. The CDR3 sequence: CASSLNSYNEQFF. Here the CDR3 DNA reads TGTGCCAGCAGCCTTAACTCCTACAATGAGCAGTTCTTC.

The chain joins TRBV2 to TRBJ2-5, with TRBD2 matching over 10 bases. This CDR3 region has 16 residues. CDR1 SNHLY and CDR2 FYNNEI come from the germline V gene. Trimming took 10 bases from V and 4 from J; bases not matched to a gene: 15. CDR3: CATQTESGRAGETQYF. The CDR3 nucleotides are TGTGCCACCCAGACAGAGAGCGGGAGGGCCGGAGAGACCCAGTACTTC.

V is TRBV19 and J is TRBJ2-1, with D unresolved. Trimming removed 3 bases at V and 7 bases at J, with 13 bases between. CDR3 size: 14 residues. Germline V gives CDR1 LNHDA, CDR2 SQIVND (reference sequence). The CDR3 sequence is CASSILFQVNEQFF. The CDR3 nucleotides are TGTGCCAGTAGTATTTTGTTCCAGGTGAATGAGCAGTTCTTC. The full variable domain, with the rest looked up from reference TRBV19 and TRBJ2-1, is DGGITQSPKYLFRKEGQNVTLSCEQNLNHDAMYWYRQDPGQGLRLIYYSQIVNDFQKGDIAEGYSVSREKKESFPLTVTSAQKNPTAFYLCASSILFQVNEQFFGPGTRLTVL.

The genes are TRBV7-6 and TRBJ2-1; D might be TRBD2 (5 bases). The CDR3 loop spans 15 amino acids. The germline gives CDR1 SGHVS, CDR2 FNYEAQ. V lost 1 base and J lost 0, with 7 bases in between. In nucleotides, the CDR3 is TGTGCCAGCAGCTTAGTTGCGGGCTCCTACAATGAGCAGTTCTTC. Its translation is CASSLVAGSYNEQFF.

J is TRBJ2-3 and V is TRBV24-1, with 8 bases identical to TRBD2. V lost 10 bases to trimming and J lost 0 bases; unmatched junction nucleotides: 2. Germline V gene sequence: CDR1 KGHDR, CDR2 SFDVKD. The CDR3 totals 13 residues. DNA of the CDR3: TGTGCCACGTCTAGCGGGAGCACAGATACGCAGTATTTT. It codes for CATSSGSTDTQYF.

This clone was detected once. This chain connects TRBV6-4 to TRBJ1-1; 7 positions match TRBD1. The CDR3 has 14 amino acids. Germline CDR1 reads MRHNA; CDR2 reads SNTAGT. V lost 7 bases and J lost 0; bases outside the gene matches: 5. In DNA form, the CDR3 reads TGTGCCAGCACCGCGACAGGGATGAACACTGAAGCTTTCTTT. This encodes CASTATGMNTEAFF.

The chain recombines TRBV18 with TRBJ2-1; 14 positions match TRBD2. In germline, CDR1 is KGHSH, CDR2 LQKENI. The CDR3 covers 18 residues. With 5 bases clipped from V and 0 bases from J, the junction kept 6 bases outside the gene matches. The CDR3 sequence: CASSAGTSGRTSYNEQFF. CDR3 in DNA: TGTGCCAGCTCAGCCGGGACTAGCGGGAGAACCTCCTACAATGAGCAGTTCTTC.

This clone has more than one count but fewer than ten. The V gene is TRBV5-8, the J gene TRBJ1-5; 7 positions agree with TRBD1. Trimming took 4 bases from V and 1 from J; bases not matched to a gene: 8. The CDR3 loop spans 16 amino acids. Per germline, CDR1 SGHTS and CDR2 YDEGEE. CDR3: CASSTGQTMSNQPQHF. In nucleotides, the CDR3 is TGTGCCAGCAGCACGGGACAGACTATGAGCAATCAGCCCCAGCATTTT.

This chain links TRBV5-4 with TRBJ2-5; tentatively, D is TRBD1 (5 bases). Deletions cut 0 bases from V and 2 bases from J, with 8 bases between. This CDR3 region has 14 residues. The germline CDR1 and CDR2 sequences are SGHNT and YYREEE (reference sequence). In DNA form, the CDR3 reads TGTGCCAGCAGCTTGGAAGCAGGGCAAGAGACCCAGTACTTC. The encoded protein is CASSLEAGQETQYF.

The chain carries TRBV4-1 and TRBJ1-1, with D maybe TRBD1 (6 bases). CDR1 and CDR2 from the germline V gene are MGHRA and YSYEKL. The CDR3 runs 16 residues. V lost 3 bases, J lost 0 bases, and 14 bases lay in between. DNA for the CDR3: TGCGCCAGCAGCCACGGTAGACAGGCGTTGAACACTGAAGCTTTCTTT. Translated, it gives CASSHGRQALNTEAFF.

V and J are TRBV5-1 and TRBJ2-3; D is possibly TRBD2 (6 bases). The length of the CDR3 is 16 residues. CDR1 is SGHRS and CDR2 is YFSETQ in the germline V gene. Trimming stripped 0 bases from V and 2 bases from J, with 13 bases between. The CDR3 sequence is CASSLVGDFYTDTQYF. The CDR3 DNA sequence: TGCGCCAGCAGCTTGGTGGGGGACTTCTACACAGATACGCAGTATTTT.